These 14 T cell receptor beta chains were sequenced from one sample in a study of somatic mutations in cytotoxic T cells in rheumatoid arthritis. The data were produced by immunoSEQ multiplex PCR, yet TCRdb's version contains in-frame clones alone and is incomplete. The sample includes more than 9,000 clones, around 79% seen only once; the top ten take roughly a third. The sequenced material came from CD8+ T cells sorted from blood. These TCRs come from an adult with rheumatoid arthritis.

The chain is built from TRBV9 and TRBJ2-1; TRBD2 agrees at 9 bases. Germline V gene sequence: CDR1 SGDLS, CDR2 YYNGEE. The J segment lost 6 bases and the V segment lost 0 bases, leaving 4 bases of the junction unmatched. This CDR3 region has 15 residues. CDR3 loop: CASSVAGTSINEQFF. In DNA form, the CDR3 reads TGTGCCAGCAGCGTAGCTGGGACTAGCATCAATGAGCAGTTCTTC.

The gene calls are TRBV10-2 and TRBJ2-4, with D possibly being TRBD1 or TRBD2 (5 bases each). Germline V gene sequence: CDR1 WSHSY, CDR2 SAAADI. There are 19 residues in the CDR3. Trimming left V 8 bases short and J 5 bases short, with 31 bases between. As DNA, the CDR3 is TGCGCCAGCGGAGGACAAAAGGTTCGCCCCAAAAGCGAACAAAACATTCAGTACTTC. This codes for CASGGQKVRPKSEQNIQYF.

This clone was recorded a few times. The chain employs TRBV6-6 and TRBJ2-7; the D gene is possibly TRBD1 (7 bases). Trimming stripped 5 bases from V and 9 bases from J, with 17 bases between. Germline CDR1 is MNHNY and CDR2 is SVGAGI (reference sequence). This CDR3 comprises 13 residues. As DNA, the CDR3 is TGTGCCAGCAGTGGAGGGACAGCGGTCGGGCAGTACTTC. Translation gives CASSGGTAVGQYF.

V gene TRBV19 combines with J gene TRBJ2-3, with 13 bases matching TRBD2. Trimming removed 6 bases from V and 4 bases from J; junction bases left unmatched: 7. CDR3 size: 16 residues. Germline V gene sequence: CDR1 LNHDA, CDR2 SQIVND (reference sequence). The CDR3 DNA follows: TGTGCCAGTAGCAACACTAGCGGGAGGGCCGCAGATACGCAGTATTTT. This encodes CASSNTSGRAADTQYF. Filled out from reference TRBV19 and TRBJ2-3, the complete variable domain reads DGGITQSPKYLFRKEGQNVTLSCEQNLNHDAMYWYRQDPGQGLRLIYYSQIVNDFQKGDIAEGYSVSREKKESFPLTVTSAQKNPTAFYLCASSNTSGRAADTQYFGPGTRLTVL.

The chain recombines TRBV7-9 with TRBJ2-7, with D unclear. Germline loops: CDR1 SEHNR, CDR2 FQNEAQ (reference sequence). With 1 base removed from V and 3 bases from J, the gap between germline ends came to 7 bases. CDR3 size: 13 residues. The CDR3 nucleotides read TGTGCCAGCAGCTTAGTGGCAGACTACGAGCAGTACTTC. Its translation is CASSLVADYEQYF.

This chain joins TRBV27 and TRBJ2-7, with TRBD2 matching 9 bases. This CDR3 spans 14 amino acids. Germline loops: CDR1 MNHEY, CDR2 SMNVEV (reference sequence). Trimming at V came to 3 bases and at J to 3 bases, leaving 3 bases not matched to a gene. CDR3 in amino acids: CASSLRAGGYEQYF. Written as DNA, the CDR3 is TGTGCCAGCAGTTTGCGAGCGGGGGGCTACGAGCAGTACTTC.

J is TRBJ2-1 and V is TRBV13; D is tentatively TRBD1 or TRBD2 (5 bases each). Germline lookup yields CDR1 PRHDT and CDR2 FYEKMQ (reference sequence). The V gene lost 3 bases and the J gene lost 7 bases, with 7 bases spanning the gap. The CDR3 is 12 amino acids. Written as DNA, the CDR3 is TGTGCCAGCAGCTTTGGGGGAAATGAGCAGTTCTTC. Protein sequence: CASSFGGNEQFF.

The chain carries TRBV21-1 and TRBJ2-7; the table names TRBD2, a call not compared with the DNA. TRBV21-1 constitutes a pseudogene. This CDR3 has 16 amino acids. The DNA for the CDR3 is TGTGCCAGCAGCGTGGCTAGCGGGGGGCCAATCGGTGAGCAGTACTTC. This encodes CASSVASGGPIGEQYF.

The chain joins TRBV13 to TRBJ1-2; no firm D call. V was cut by 6 bases and J by 6 bases, with 14 bases left in between. This CDR3 has 13 residues. The germline gives CDR1 PRHDT, CDR2 FYEKMQ (reference sequence). The CDR3 DNA reads TGTGCCAGCAGACTCGGGGTGAGGGATGGCTACACCTTC. Translating it yields CASRLGVRDGYTF. Using reference TRBV13 and TRBJ1-2 for the parts outside the CDR3, the full variable domain is AAGVIQSPRHLIKEKRETATLKCYPIPRHDTVYWYQQGPGQDPQFLISFYEKMQSDKGSIPDRFSAQQFSDYHSELNMSSLELGDSALYFCASRLGVRDGYTFGSGTRLTVV.

The chain couples TRBV2 to TRBJ2-2, with D perhaps TRBD1 (5 bases). This CDR3 region has 14 residues. Trimming removed 8 bases at V and 1 base at J, with 11 bases between. Germline-derived CDR1 and CDR2 are SNHLY and FYNNEI. This chain's CDR3 is CASARTGNTGELFF. Written as DNA, the CDR3 is TGTGCCAGCGCTAGAACAGGGAACACCGGGGAGCTGTTTTTT.

The chain uses TRBV28 and TRBJ2-3; D might be TRBD2 (6 bases). V dropped 5 bases and J dropped 0 bases, with 12 bases sitting between them. The CDR3 covers 15 residues. CDR1 and CDR2 from the germline V gene are MDHEN and SYDVKM. Here the CDR3 DNA reads TGTGCCAGCAGTCCACCTAGCGCCAGCACAGATACGCAGTATTTT. It specifies CASSPPSASTDTQYF. Drawing the rest from reference TRBV28 and TRBJ2-3, the complete variable domain is DVKVTQSSRYLVKRTGEKVFLECVQDMDHENMFWYRQDPGLGLRLIYFSYDVKMKEKGDIPEGYSVSREKKERFSLILESASTNQTSMYLCASSPPSASTDTQYFGPGTRLTVL.

This sequence joins TRBV14 and TRBJ2-7; the D gene is possibly TRBD2 (5 bases). This CDR3 is 14 amino acids long. Germline CDR1 reads SGHDN; CDR2 reads FVKESK. Trimming shortened V by 3 bases and J by 3 bases, and 12 bases separated the two germline ends. In DNA form, the CDR3 reads TGTGCCAGCAGCCAGATAGGAGGATTCTACGAGCAGTACTTC. Translation: CASSQIGGFYEQYF.

The CDR3 loop reads CASSPTSGRGETQYF. CDR3 in DNA: TGTGCCAGCAGCCCGACTAGCGGGAGAGGGGAGACCCAGTACTTC. The V and J genes are TRBV7-3 and TRBJ2-5, with TRBD2 matching 12 bases. CDR1 is SGHTA, CDR2 FQGTGA, per germline. The CDR3 spans 15 residues. The V gene end was trimmed by 5 bases and the J gene end by 5 bases; junction bases not matched to a gene: 6.

The chain joins TRBV5-6 to TRBJ1-2; 10 bases align to TRBD1. CDR3 size: 15 residues. Trimming at V came to 3 bases and at J to 5 bases, leaving 7 bases not matched to a gene. CDR1 and CDR2 (germline): SGHDT, YYEEEE. The DNA for the CDR3 is TGTGCCAGCAGCTGGAGACAGGGGGCAAGTTATGGCTACACCTTC. Translated: CASSWRQGASYGYTF.